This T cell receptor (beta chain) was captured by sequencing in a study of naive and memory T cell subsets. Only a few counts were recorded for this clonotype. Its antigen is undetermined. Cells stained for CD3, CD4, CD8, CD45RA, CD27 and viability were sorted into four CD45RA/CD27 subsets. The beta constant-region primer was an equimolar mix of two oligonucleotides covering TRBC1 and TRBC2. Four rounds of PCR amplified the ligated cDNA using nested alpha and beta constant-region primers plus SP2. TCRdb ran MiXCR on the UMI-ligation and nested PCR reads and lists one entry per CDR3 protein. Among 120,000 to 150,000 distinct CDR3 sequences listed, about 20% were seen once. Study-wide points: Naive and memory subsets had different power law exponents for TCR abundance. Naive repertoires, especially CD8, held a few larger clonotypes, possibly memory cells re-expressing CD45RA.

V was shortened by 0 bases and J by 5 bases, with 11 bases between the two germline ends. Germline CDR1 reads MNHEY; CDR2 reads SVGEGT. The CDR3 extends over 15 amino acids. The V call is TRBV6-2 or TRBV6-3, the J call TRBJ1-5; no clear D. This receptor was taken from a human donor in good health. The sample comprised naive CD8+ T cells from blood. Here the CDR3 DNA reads TGTGCCAGCAGTTACTCGACGGCTCTCCATCAGCCCCAGCATTTT. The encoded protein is CASSYSTALHQPQHF.